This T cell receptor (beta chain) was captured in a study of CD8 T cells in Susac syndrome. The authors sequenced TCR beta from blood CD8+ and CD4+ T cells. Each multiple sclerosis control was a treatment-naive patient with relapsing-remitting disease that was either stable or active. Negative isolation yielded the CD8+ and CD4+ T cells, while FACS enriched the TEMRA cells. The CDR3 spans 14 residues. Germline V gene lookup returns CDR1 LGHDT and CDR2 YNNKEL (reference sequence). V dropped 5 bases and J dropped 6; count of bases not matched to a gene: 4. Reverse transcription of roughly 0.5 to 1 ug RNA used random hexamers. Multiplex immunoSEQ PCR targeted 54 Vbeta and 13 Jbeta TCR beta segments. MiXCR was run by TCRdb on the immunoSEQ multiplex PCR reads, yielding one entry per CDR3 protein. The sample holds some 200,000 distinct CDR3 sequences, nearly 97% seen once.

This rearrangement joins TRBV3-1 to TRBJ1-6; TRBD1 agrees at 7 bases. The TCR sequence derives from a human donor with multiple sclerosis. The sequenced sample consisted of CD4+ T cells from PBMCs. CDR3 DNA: TGTGCCAGCAGCTACAGGGGCCCTAATTCACCCCTCCACTTT. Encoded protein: CASSYRGPNSPLHF.